Listed below are T cell receptor beta chains from one sample, sequenced in a study of cytomegalovirus exposure and HLA in healthy donors. Here immunoSEQ multiplex PCR was the method, and the copy in TCRdb shows in-frame clones only, minus some. The sample holds 200,000 to 250,000 clones, just under 90% seen once. The sample consisted of PBMCs. The source is a man younger than 30 in good health and CMV-seronegative. The CDR3 runs from the conserved cysteine through the conserved F or W. Fields, in order: J gene, D gene, V gene, clone size, CDR3 protein, CDR3 DNA. The D gene is left open where the match is weak. The listing skips clone size in some rows; elsewhere it reads once, few, many or a size class.

J gene: TRBJ2-7; D gene: TRBD1; V gene: TRBV15; clone size: -; CDR3 protein: CATSRAAIVPGQGEYEQYF; CDR3 DNA: TGTGCCACCAGCAGAGCCGCTATTGTACCGGGACAGGGGGAATACGAGCAGTACTTC
J gene: TRBJ1-3; D gene: -; V gene: TRBV11-2; clone size: few; CDR3 protein: CASSLPPQVRGNTIYF; CDR3 DNA: TGTGCCAGCAGCTTACCCCCCCAGGTCCGGGGGAACACCATATATTTT
J gene: TRBJ1-6; D gene: -; V gene: TRBV9; clone size: -; CDR3 protein: CASSSRGIDSPLHF; CDR3 DNA: TGTGCCAGCAGCTCCCGGGGGATTGATTCACCCCTCCACTTT
J gene: TRBJ1-1; D gene: -; V gene: TRBV28; clone size: -; CDR3 protein: CASTKISVVNTEAFF; CDR3 DNA: TGTGCCAGCACCAAAATCAGTGTGGTGAACACTGAAGCTTTCTTT
J gene: TRBJ1-1; D gene: TRBD1; V gene: TRBV28; clone size: few; CDR3 protein: CASRAGDRAFF; CDR3 DNA: TGTGCCAGCAGGGCCGGGGACAGAGCTTTCTTT
J gene: TRBJ2-3; D gene: TRBD2; V gene: TRBV4-3; clone size: -; CDR3 protein: CASSRWGDYEIPDTQYF; CDR3 DNA: TGCGCCAGCAGCCGCTGGGGGGACTATGAGATCCCAGATACGCAGTATTTT
J gene: TRBJ2-7; D gene: TRBD2; V gene: TRBV7-2; clone size: -; CDR3 protein: CASSLGGAGVSYEQYF; CDR3 DNA: TGTGCCAGCAGCTTAGGGGGCGCGGGAGTCTCCTACGAGCAGTACTTC
J gene: TRBJ2-7; D gene: -; V gene: TRBV11-2; clone size: -; CDR3 protein: CASSRGAGTYYEQYF; CDR3 DNA: TGTGCCAGCAGCCGGGGGGCCGGGACCTACTACGAGCAGTACTTC
J gene: TRBJ2-5; D gene: -; V gene: TRBV28; clone size: -; CDR3 protein: CASTHGTHQETQYF; CDR3 DNA: TGTGCCAGCACGCACGGGACTCACCAAGAGACCCAGTACTTC
J gene: TRBJ1-1; D gene: -; V gene: TRBV7-2; clone size: -; CDR3 protein: CASSPRSTLNTEAFF; CDR3 DNA: TGTGCCAGCAGCCCCCGGTCCACCTTGAACACTGAAGCTTTCTTT
J gene: TRBJ1-5; D gene: TRBD1; V gene: TRBV7-2; clone size: -; CDR3 protein: CASSHDRVSQPQHF; CDR3 DNA: TGTGCCAGCAGCCATGACAGGGTGAGTCAGCCCCAGCATTTT
J gene: TRBJ1-2; D gene: TRBD1; V gene: TRBV19; clone size: -; CDR3 protein: CASRIPGQGYTF; CDR3 DNA: TGTGCCAGTAGAATACCGGGACAGGGCTACACCTTC
J gene: TRBJ2-1; D gene: -; V gene: TRBV29-1; clone size: -; CDR3 protein: CSVYSPSSYNEQFF; CDR3 DNA: TGCAGCGTTTACTCCCCGAGCTCCTACAATGAGCAGTTCTTC
J gene: TRBJ1-6; D gene: TRBD1; V gene: TRBV28; clone size: few; CDR3 protein: CASSSRGFNSPLHF; CDR3 DNA: TGTGCCAGCAGTTCCAGGGGGTTTAACTCACCCCTCCACTTT
J gene: TRBJ2-1; D gene: TRBD2; V gene: TRBV7-9; clone size: -; CDR3 protein: CASSLTSGRENEQFF; CDR3 DNA: TGTGCCAGCAGCTTGACTAGCGGGAGAGAGAATGAGCAGTTCTTC
J gene: TRBJ1-4; D gene: -; V gene: TRBV4-3; clone size: -; CDR3 protein: CASSRGGAGTITNEKLFF; CDR3 DNA: TGCGCCAGCAGCCGAGGCGGGGCAGGGACCATAACTAATGAAAAACTGTTTTTT
J gene: TRBJ2-6; D gene: -; V gene: TRBV5-1; clone size: -; CDR3 protein: CASSPPSISSGANVLTF; CDR3 DNA: TGCGCCAGCAGCCCTCCCAGTATCAGCTCTGGGGCCAACGTCCTGACTTTC
J gene: TRBJ2-1; D gene: TRBD2; V gene: TRBV7-2; clone size: -; CDR3 protein: CASSLLTSGREYNEQFF; CDR3 DNA: TGTGCCAGCAGCTTACTTACTAGCGGGAGGGAGTACAATGAGCAGTTCTTC